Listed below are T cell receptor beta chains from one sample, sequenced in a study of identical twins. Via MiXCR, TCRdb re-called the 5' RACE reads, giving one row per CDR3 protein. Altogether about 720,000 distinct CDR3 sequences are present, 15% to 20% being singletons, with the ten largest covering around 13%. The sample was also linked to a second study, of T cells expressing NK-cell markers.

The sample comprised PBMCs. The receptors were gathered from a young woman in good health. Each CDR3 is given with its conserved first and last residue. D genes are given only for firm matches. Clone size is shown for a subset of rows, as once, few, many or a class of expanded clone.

CDR3 DNA: TGTGCCAGCAGCCCAACTACAGGGCACAACTATGGCTACACCTTC
CDR3 protein: CASSPTTGHNYGYTF
J gene: TRBJ1-2
V gene: TRBV7-2
clone size: few
D gene: -

CDR3 DNA: TGCAGCGTTGAGAGGGCGAGGAATGAGCAGTTCTTC
CDR3 protein: CSVERARNEQFF
J gene: TRBJ2-1
V gene: TRBV29-1
clone size: many
D gene: -

CDR3 DNA: TGCGCCAGCGGGGAGGTGGGTTCCTACGAGCAGTACTTC
CDR3 protein: CASGEVGSYEQYF
J gene: TRBJ2-7
V gene: TRBV4-1
clone size: -
D gene: -

CDR3 DNA: TGCGCCAGCAGCTTGGAGGGGGCTGTTTACAATGAGCAGTTCTTC
CDR3 protein: CASSLEGAVYNEQFF
J gene: TRBJ2-1
V gene: TRBV5-1
clone size: few
D gene: TRBD1

CDR3 DNA: TGTGCCAGCAGCTCGGGGACTAGCGCCTACAATGAGCAGTTCTTC
CDR3 protein: CASSSGTSAYNEQFF
J gene: TRBJ2-1
V gene: TRBV7-9
clone size: -
D gene: TRBD2

CDR3 DNA: TGTGCCAGCAGCTTGGGCCAGAGATACACCGGGGAGCTGTTTTTT
CDR3 protein: CASSLGQRYTGELFF
J gene: TRBJ2-2
V gene: TRBV7-2
clone size: -
D gene: -

CDR3 DNA: TGCAGTGCCCGAGAGGACGGTGGAAAACTGTTTTTT
CDR3 protein: CSAREDGGKLFF
J gene: TRBJ1-4
V gene: TRBV20-1
clone size: few
D gene: -

CDR3 DNA: TGTGCCAGCAGCCCGGGTAGCTGGTACGAGCAGTACTTC
CDR3 protein: CASSPGSWYEQYF
J gene: TRBJ2-7
V gene: TRBV7-2
clone size: -
D gene: -

CDR3 DNA: TGCGCCAGCAGCTTGGGTTCGACTAGCGGGAGACCGGAGACCCAGTACTTC
CDR3 protein: CASSLGSTSGRPETQYF
J gene: TRBJ2-5
V gene: TRBV5-1
clone size: -
D gene: TRBD2

CDR3 DNA: TGTGCCAGCATCATTGAGGGGGTCCTAAGGACTAGCGCCCCCCTCGATGAGCAGTTCTTC
CDR3 protein: CASIIEGVLRTSAPLDEQFF
J gene: TRBJ2-1
V gene: TRBV11-2
clone size: few
D gene: TRBD2

CDR3 DNA: TGTGCCAGCAGCTTGTCGTTCACTTTGGTCGAGCAGTACTTC
CDR3 protein: CASSLSFTLVEQYF
J gene: TRBJ2-7
V gene: TRBV7-6
clone size: -
D gene: -

CDR3 DNA: TGCGCCAGCAGCCACGACTCCAACTACAATGAGCAGTTCTTC
CDR3 protein: CASSHDSNYNEQFF
J gene: TRBJ2-1
V gene: TRBV4-3
clone size: -
D gene: -

CDR3 DNA: TGTGCCAGCAGTTTCCGGACAGGGAGAGAAAAACTGTTTTTT
CDR3 protein: CASSFRTGREKLFF
J gene: TRBJ1-4
V gene: TRBV12-3/TRBV12-4
clone size: -
D gene: TRBD1

CDR3 DNA: TGTGCCAGCAGCGTAGGGAATTTAGATGAGCAGTTCTTC
CDR3 protein: CASSVGNLDEQFF
J gene: TRBJ2-1
V gene: TRBV9
clone size: -
D gene: -

CDR3 DNA: TGCAGTGCTCAAGGACGGACTAATGAAAAACTGTTTTTT
CDR3 protein: CSAQGRTNEKLFF
J gene: TRBJ1-4
V gene: TRBV20-1
clone size: medium-sized
D gene: -

CDR3 DNA: TGCGCCAGCAGCCTATGGACTAGCGGGAGAGAGCAGTACTTC
CDR3 protein: CASSLWTSGREQYF
J gene: TRBJ2-7
V gene: TRBV5-1
clone size: few
D gene: TRBD2

CDR3 DNA: TGCGCCAGCAGCTTGGCCGACAGGGCCCACGAGCAGTACTTC
CDR3 protein: CASSLADRAHEQYF
J gene: TRBJ2-7
V gene: TRBV5-1
clone size: few
D gene: TRBD1

CDR3 DNA: TGTGCCAGCAGCTCGGGCCAGGCCTATGGCTACACCTTC
CDR3 protein: CASSSGQAYGYTF
J gene: TRBJ1-2
V gene: TRBV5-5
clone size: many
D gene: -

CDR3 DNA: TGTGCCAGCAGTGGGGACGGAGTGGCTGGGGCCAACGTCCTGACTTTC
CDR3 protein: CASSGDGVAGANVLTF
J gene: TRBJ2-6
V gene: TRBV12-3/TRBV12-4
clone size: few
D gene: -

CDR3 DNA: TGTGCCAGCGCGAAGCCCGGCTCCTACGAGCAGTACTTC
CDR3 protein: CASAKPGSYEQYF
J gene: TRBJ2-7
V gene: TRBV5-4
clone size: few
D gene: -

CDR3 DNA: TGCGCCAGCACTCGGACGTCCGAACTAGAGCAGTACTTC
CDR3 protein: CASTRTSELEQYF
J gene: TRBJ2-7
V gene: TRBV10-2
clone size: -
D gene: -

CDR3 DNA: TGTGCCATGACTAGCCCTGTGGGGGAGCAGTTCTTC
CDR3 protein: CAMTSPVGEQFF
J gene: TRBJ2-1
V gene: TRBV10-3
clone size: -
D gene: TRBD2

CDR3 DNA: TGCAGTGCTAGAGGAGGGCAGTTTAATGAGCAGTTCTTC
CDR3 protein: CSARGGQFNEQFF
J gene: TRBJ2-1
V gene: TRBV20-1
clone size: -
D gene: -

CDR3 DNA: TGTGCCAGCAGTTTAATAAACAGAGCTAACTATGGCTACACCTTC
CDR3 protein: CASSLINRANYGYTF
J gene: TRBJ1-2
V gene: TRBV27
clone size: -
D gene: -

CDR3 DNA: TGCGCCAGCAGCTTGGGGGCGGCGAACACTGAAGCTTTCTTT
CDR3 protein: CASSLGAANTEAFF
J gene: TRBJ1-1
V gene: TRBV5-1
clone size: -
D gene: -

CDR3 DNA: TGTGCCAGCGGGGACAGGGGACCCACTGAAGCTTTCTTT
CDR3 protein: CASGDRGPTEAFF
J gene: TRBJ1-1
V gene: TRBV12-3/TRBV12-4
clone size: -
D gene: TRBD1

CDR3 DNA: TGTGCCAGCGGCCGTTTGGGTGAGCAGTACTTC
CDR3 protein: CASGRLGEQYF
J gene: TRBJ2-7
V gene: TRBV9
clone size: -
D gene: -

CDR3 DNA: TGTGCCAGCAGTTACTCGAGCGTGGGGCTCGATACGCAGTATTTT
CDR3 protein: CASSYSSVGLDTQYF
J gene: TRBJ2-3
V gene: TRBV6-5
clone size: -
D gene: -

CDR3 DNA: TGCGCCAGCAGCTTGGTCGTTCAGAACACTGAAGCTTTCTTT
CDR3 protein: CASSLVVQNTEAFF
J gene: TRBJ1-1
V gene: TRBV5-1
clone size: few
D gene: -

CDR3 DNA: TGCAGTGCTACGGGACTAGCGGGAGATCACAAGGACTACGAGCAGTACTTC
CDR3 protein: CSATGLAGDHKDYEQYF
J gene: TRBJ2-7
V gene: TRBV20-1
clone size: few
D gene: TRBD2

CDR3 DNA: TGTGCCAGCAGCCCCGGACAGGGGGCGTCCTACAATGAGCAGTTCTTC
CDR3 protein: CASSPGQGASYNEQFF
J gene: TRBJ2-1
V gene: TRBV5-5
clone size: few
D gene: TRBD1

CDR3 DNA: TGTGCCAGCAGTCCCCGTCTTAGCGAGGGGCAAAATGAGCAGTTCTTC
CDR3 protein: CASSPRLSEGQNEQFF
J gene: TRBJ2-1
V gene: TRBV27
clone size: -
D gene: -

CDR3 DNA: TGTGCCAGCAGTTACGGCGGGGGGTACGGGGATGAGCAGTTCTTC
CDR3 protein: CASSYGGGYGDEQFF
J gene: TRBJ2-1
V gene: TRBV6-5
clone size: -
D gene: TRBD2

CDR3 DNA: TGCGCCAGCAGCTTGATGGGGTCAGGATCCTACGAGCAGTACTTC
CDR3 protein: CASSLMGSGSYEQYF
J gene: TRBJ2-7
V gene: TRBV5-1
clone size: few
D gene: -

CDR3 DNA: TGTGCCAGCAGTATAGCGGGAGAAATTGGGACCCAGTACTTC
CDR3 protein: CASSIAGEIGTQYF
J gene: TRBJ2-5
V gene: TRBV27
clone size: -
D gene: TRBD2

CDR3 DNA: TGCAGTGCTAGAGATAGGGGCGGGAGGGCCCTCACCGGGGAGCTGTTTTTT
CDR3 protein: CSARDRGGRALTGELFF
J gene: TRBJ2-2
V gene: TRBV20-1
clone size: -
D gene: TRBD2

CDR3 DNA: TGTGCCAGCAGCCCCCTGGGACTAGCGACCGAGCAGTACTTC
CDR3 protein: CASSPLGLATEQYF
J gene: TRBJ2-7
V gene: TRBV7-2
clone size: -
D gene: TRBD2

CDR3 DNA: TGCAGTGCTAGTAGACGGGAGGCGGCGACAGATACGCAGTATTTT
CDR3 protein: CSASRREAATDTQYF
J gene: TRBJ2-3
V gene: TRBV20-1
clone size: few
D gene: TRBD2

CDR3 DNA: TGTGCCAGCAGTTACGAAAACCTAAGGGGAGAGACCCAGTACTTC
CDR3 protein: CASSYENLRGETQYF
J gene: TRBJ2-5
V gene: TRBV6-5
clone size: -
D gene: -

CDR3 DNA: TGTGCCAGCAGTCCCACGACTAGGACCAATGAGCAGTTCTTC
CDR3 protein: CASSPTTRTNEQFF
J gene: TRBJ2-1
V gene: TRBV12-3/TRBV12-4
clone size: few
D gene: -

CDR3 DNA: TGTGCCAGCAGTTACTCAGGGACGAGTGAAGCTTTCTTT
CDR3 protein: CASSYSGTSEAFF
J gene: TRBJ1-1
V gene: TRBV6-5
clone size: -
D gene: -

CDR3 DNA: TGCAGCGTTGTAGGAGACGCCTACGAGCAGTACTTC
CDR3 protein: CSVVGDAYEQYF
J gene: TRBJ2-7
V gene: TRBV29-1
clone size: many
D gene: -

CDR3 DNA: TGTGCCAGCAGCTTAGTAATTTCCGGGACAGCCTTCGGGGAGACCCAGTACTTC
CDR3 protein: CASSLVISGTAFGETQYF
J gene: TRBJ2-5
V gene: TRBV11-2
clone size: -
D gene: TRBD1

CDR3 DNA: TGTGCCAGCAGCCCGTCCGTGGTCAGCTACACCTTC
CDR3 protein: CASSPSVVSYTF
J gene: TRBJ1-2
V gene: TRBV3-1
clone size: -
D gene: -

CDR3 DNA: TGTGCCAGCAGTTTCGAGAGGCAGGCTGGGGCCAATGAGCAGTTCTTC
CDR3 protein: CASSFERQAGANEQFF
J gene: TRBJ2-1
V gene: TRBV12-3/TRBV12-4
clone size: -
D gene: -

CDR3 DNA: TGCGCCAGCAGCTTGGAAACTCCCGGGGCCAACGTCCTGACTTTC
CDR3 protein: CASSLETPGANVLTF
J gene: TRBJ2-6
V gene: TRBV5-1
clone size: few
D gene: -

CDR3 DNA: TGTGCCAGCAGCGCACAAGTTTCGAGTTTGTCTGAGCAGTACTTC
CDR3 protein: CASSAQVSSLSEQYF
J gene: TRBJ2-7
V gene: TRBV9
clone size: -
D gene: -

CDR3 DNA: TGTGCCAGCAGCTTACCCCTCCCCGTCGGAGAGACCCAGTACTTC
CDR3 protein: CASSLPLPVGETQYF
J gene: TRBJ2-5
V gene: TRBV7-9
clone size: few
D gene: -

CDR3 DNA: TGTGCCACGCAAACCTCGGGGGTTTCCTACAATGAGCAGTTCTTC
CDR3 protein: CATQTSGVSYNEQFF
J gene: TRBJ2-1
V gene: TRBV10-3
clone size: few
D gene: -

CDR3 DNA: TGTGCCATCAGTGGGGTGGATAGTGGCTACACCTTC
CDR3 protein: CAISGVDSGYTF
J gene: TRBJ1-2
V gene: TRBV10-3
clone size: -
D gene: -

CDR3 DNA: TGTGCCAGCAGCTTAGTCATTTACAATGAGCAGTTCTTC
CDR3 protein: CASSLVIYNEQFF
J gene: TRBJ2-1
V gene: TRBV7-2
clone size: many
D gene: -

CDR3 DNA: TGCACCCCTTATAGGGGAGACTCACCCCTCCACTTT
CDR3 protein: CTPYRGDSPLHF
J gene: TRBJ1-6
V gene: TRBV20-1
clone size: few
D gene: -

CDR3 DNA: TGTGCCAGCCCCCGGGGGACAGGTCTCTACGAGCAGTACTTC
CDR3 protein: CASPRGTGLYEQYF
J gene: TRBJ2-7
V gene: TRBV6-1
clone size: -
D gene: TRBD1

CDR3 DNA: TGTGCCAGCAGCATAGGACAGGGTTTATACGAGCAGTACTTC
CDR3 protein: CASSIGQGLYEQYF
J gene: TRBJ2-7
V gene: TRBV11-2
clone size: few
D gene: TRBD1

CDR3 DNA: TGCAGTGCTAGATCGGACAGGGGTAATCAGCCCCAGCATTTT
CDR3 protein: CSARSDRGNQPQHF
J gene: TRBJ1-5
V gene: TRBV20-1
clone size: -
D gene: TRBD1

CDR3 DNA: TGCGCCAGCAGTCACCCAAACCGGGACAGGGGGCGAAATGAGCAGTTCTTC
CDR3 protein: CASSHPNRDRGRNEQFF
J gene: TRBJ2-1
V gene: TRBV23-1
clone size: -
D gene: TRBD1

CDR3 DNA: TGTGCCTGGAGGCTGGGACAGGGTAGGAACTATGGCTACACCTTC
CDR3 protein: CAWRLGQGRNYGYTF
J gene: TRBJ1-2
V gene: TRBV30
clone size: few
D gene: TRBD1

CDR3 DNA: TGCAGTGCTAGCCAGACCGGACAGGGGGCCACAGATACGCAGTATTTT
CDR3 protein: CSASQTGQGATDTQYF
J gene: TRBJ2-3
V gene: TRBV20-1
clone size: -
D gene: TRBD1

CDR3 DNA: TGTGCCAGCAGCTTAGGATCATATGGGTACTTC
CDR3 protein: CASSLGSYGYF
J gene: TRBJ2-7
V gene: TRBV7-8
clone size: few
D gene: -